A single sample gave rise to the 7 T cell receptor beta chains below, sequenced in a study of T-cell memory formation after mild COVID-19. One entry per CDR3 protein, called by TCRdb with MiXCR from the 5' RACE reads. The table lists about 190,000 distinct CDR3 sequences, approximately 10% of them singletons. Sequenced sample: PBMCs or a T cell subset sorted from them (not recorded which). The receptors shown here come from a young man who had mild COVID-19 (a few samples of this study predate the infection). Cell type and time point are not known.

The chain carries TRBV5-1 and TRBJ2-6; D not certain. In germline, CDR1 is SGHRS, CDR2 YFSETQ. Trimming left V 10 bases short and J 4 bases short, with 12 bases between. This CDR3 is 13 amino acids long. The CDR3 spells CAGSHRGANVLTF. For the CDR3, the DNA is TGCGCCGGATCACATAGAGGGGCCAACGTCCTGACTTTC.

The sample holds a few counts of this clonotype. The genes are TRBV7-2 and TRBJ2-3; TRBD2 matches at 8 bases. Trimming at V came to 3 bases and at J to 4 bases, leaving 6 bases not matched to a gene. This CDR3 is 15 amino acids long. The germline V gene has CDR1 SGHTA and CDR2 FQGNSA. The CDR3 nucleotides read TGTGCCAGCAGCTTCGGGACTAGGTTCCCAGATACGCAGTATTTT. This encodes CASSFGTRFPDTQYF.

A few counts support this clonotype. V usage is TRBV7-9 and J usage is TRBJ1-1, with a tentative D call TRBD1 (5 bases). This CDR3 contains 15 residues. The ends were cut back, 5 bases at V and 4 bases at J, with 17 bases in the middle. Germline lookup yields CDR1 SEHNR and CDR2 FQNEAQ (reference sequence). The CDR3 bases are TGTGCCAGCAGCCCCAATGGCCAGGGTAGCACTGAAGCTTTCTTT. This encodes CASSPNGQGSTEAFF.

There are a few counts of this clonotype. The rearrangement links TRBV19 to TRBJ1-1; perhaps TRBD1 as D (5 bases). Trimming took off 5 bases at V and 9 bases at J, with 22 bases between the two ends. Germline lookup yields CDR1 LNHDA and CDR2 SQIVND (reference sequence). The length of the CDR3 is 15 residues. CDR3 nucleotides: TGTGCCAGTAGTGGCCGAACTCTGGGGGAGGTGAAAGCTTTCTTT. Translated, it gives CASSGRTLGEVKAFF.

The rearrangement links TRBV6-2 or TRBV6-3 to TRBJ2-1, with 8 bases aligning to TRBD2. This CDR3 region has 17 residues. CDR1 is MNHEY, CDR2 SVGEGT, per germline. V gave up 5 bases and J gave up 0 bases; unmatched junction bases: 9. As DNA, the CDR3 is TGTGCCAGCAGTGTGGAGCTTAGCGGGATCTCCTACAATGAGCAGTTCTTC. It is translated as CASSVELSGISYNEQFF.

The table lists this clonotype with a few counts. J is TRBJ1-1 and V is TRBV2; TRBD1 agrees at 7 bases. This CDR3 has 14 residues. V lost 4 bases, J lost 6 bases, and 8 bases stayed unmatched. Germline-derived CDR1 and CDR2 are SNHLY and FYNNEI. The CDR3 region is CASSVGGGQAEAFF. For the CDR3, the DNA is TGTGCCAGCAGTGTGGGTGGCGGACAGGCTGAAGCTTTCTTT.

This sequence joins TRBV20-1 and TRBJ2-5; D is undetermined. Looked up from germline, CDR1 is DFQATT and CDR2 is SNEGSKA (reference sequence). Trimming removed 5 bases from V and 2 bases from J, with 15 bases in between. The CDR3 is 14 residues long. The CDR3 nucleotides read TGCAGTGCTCCAGACTTGGGCAGTCAAGAGACCCAGTACTTC. Translating gives CSAPDLGSQETQYF.